This TCR beta chain stems from a study of human T cells and chemical hapten exposure. Study-wide context: Sensitization involved placing 2% DPC onto a 2 cm by 2 cm region of upper inner arm skin. Yields of TCR per sample differed, chiefly owing to small differences in pooled library volume.

Whole-study results and caveats: Expanded TCRs were compared with controls, and the expanded TCRs formed significantly more large CDR3 similarity clusters.

Time point described: pre-sensitization, week 0. Treatment indicated: therapeutic diphenylcyclopropenone sensitization with weekly scalp DPC. The drawing of blood occurred before each patch test was applied. TCRdb itself ran the RACE reads through MiXCR, one entry per CDR3 protein. The profile shows approximately 79,000 distinct CDR3 sequences, over 6.5% of them singletons. On this clonotype: Its target is unknown.

The material sequenced was whole blood, taken in connection with sensitization to the hapten diphenylcyclopropenone (DPC). The sequence was collected from a man aged 35 to 55 with alopecia areata. Some clones in this sample may be carry-over from other donors' samples.

The CDR3 sequence: CASSPVGRSTDTQYF. The CDR3 bases are TGTGCCAGCAGCCCGGTAGGCAGAAGCACAGATACGCAGTATTTT. This chain links TRBV14 with TRBJ2-3; no clear D. The V and J ends lost 4 bases and 0 bases respectively, with 11 bases between them. The CDR3 is 15 residues long. Germline CDR1 SGHDN, CDR2 FVKESK.